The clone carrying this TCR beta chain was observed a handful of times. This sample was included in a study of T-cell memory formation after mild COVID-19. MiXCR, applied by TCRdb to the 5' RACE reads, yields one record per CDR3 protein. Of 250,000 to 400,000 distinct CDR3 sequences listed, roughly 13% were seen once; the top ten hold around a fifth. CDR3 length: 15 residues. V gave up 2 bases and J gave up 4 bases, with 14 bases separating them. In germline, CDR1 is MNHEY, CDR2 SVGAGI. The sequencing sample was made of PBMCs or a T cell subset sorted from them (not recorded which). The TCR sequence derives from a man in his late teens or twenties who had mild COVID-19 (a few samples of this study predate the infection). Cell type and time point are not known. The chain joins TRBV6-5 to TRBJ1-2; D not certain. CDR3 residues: CASSYGSGRIYGYTF. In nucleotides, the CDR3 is TGTGCCAGCAGTTACGGGTCAGGCAGGATCTATGGCTACACCTTC.